This TCR beta chain was found in a study of tissue T cells after allogeneic stem cell transplantation. Broader study findings: Alloreactivity or antigen specificity of tissue TCRs was not determined; some clones might be host cells. Few T cell clones were shared across patients, but motif clusters showed tissue-specific shared signatures. Only a limited share of tissue TCRs appeared in blood or spleen.

Measured with immunoSEQ multiplex PCR; TCRdb has only the in-frame clones, and not every one. The sample gives some 8,300 clones, roughly 44% of which show up once; 1.5% is in the top ten. Comment on this clone: The antigen is not known. Here the gene names and germline are mouse. The CDR3 end falls 1 residue outside the read, so it is completed with the germline J gene.

The CDR3 totals 13 residues. Trimming shortened V by 4 bases and J by 2 bases, and 7 bases separated the two germline ends. The V gene's germline CDR1 is KGHPV and CDR2 FQNQEV (reference sequence). Time point described: mouse harvest day 7 after allogeneic transplant. The graft held 10^6 splenic CD5+ T cells and 10^7 T-cell-depleted bone marrow cells. This mouse GVHD model was MHC-mismatched B6 to BALB/c, profiled day 7 or 14. The sequencing input was skin. This rearrangement joins TRBV26 to TRBJ2-3; D could derive from TRBD1 or TRBD2 (5 bases each). The receptor was isolated from a female BALB/c mouse given C57BL/6 T cells with graft-versus-host disease after an allogeneic hematopoietic cell transplant. This CDR3 reads CASSRGFAETLYF. The DNA read from the CDR3 is TGTGCCAGCAGTCGGGGGTTTGCAGAAACGCTGTAT.